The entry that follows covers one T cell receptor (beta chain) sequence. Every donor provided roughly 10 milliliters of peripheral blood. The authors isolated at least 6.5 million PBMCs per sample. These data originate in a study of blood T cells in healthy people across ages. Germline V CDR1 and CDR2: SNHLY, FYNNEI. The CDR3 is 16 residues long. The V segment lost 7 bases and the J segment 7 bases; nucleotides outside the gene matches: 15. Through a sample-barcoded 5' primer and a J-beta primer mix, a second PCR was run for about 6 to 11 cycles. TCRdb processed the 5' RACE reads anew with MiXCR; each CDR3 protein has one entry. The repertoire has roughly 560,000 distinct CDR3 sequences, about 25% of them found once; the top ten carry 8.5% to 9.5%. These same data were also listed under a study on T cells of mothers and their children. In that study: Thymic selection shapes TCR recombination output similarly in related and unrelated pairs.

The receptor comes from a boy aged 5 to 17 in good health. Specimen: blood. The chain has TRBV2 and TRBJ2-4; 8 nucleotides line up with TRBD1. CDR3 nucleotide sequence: TGTGCCAGCAAACAATTACTGACAGGGGCGGGTAACATTCAGTACTTC. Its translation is CASKQLLTGAGNIQYF.